Sequencing of this TCR beta chain was carried out in a study of T cell responses to AZD1222 COVID-19 vaccine. Study context: Second-dose groups at about 4 or about 12 weeks were pooled.

General study results and limits: Spike-specific TCR repertoires showed rising breadth and depth after two AZD1222 doses. Donors were largely white British and mainly female; clonal diversity was possibly underestimated.

Profiled with immunoSEQ multiplex PCR; TCRdb holds only in-frame clones, not every one. The table includes 130,000 or so clones, over 90% detected once. A word on this clone: Antigen specificity is unknown.

This CDR3 spans 16 amino acids. V shed 2 bases and J shed 10 bases, with 18 bases lying between them. Germline V gene data show CDR1 as SGHTA and CDR2 as FQGTGA. Sequences were derived from peripheral blood, sampled on day 0 of AZD1222 vaccination. V usage is TRBV7-3 and J usage is TRBJ1-6; unclear D gene. This receptor was identified in an adult in good health. This CDR3 is CASSLGGSLKGSPLHF. For the CDR3, the DNA is TGTGCCAGCAGCTTAGGCGGGTCACTTAAGGGCTCACCCCTCCACTTT.